This paragraph covers one T cell receptor (beta chain) sequence. The specificity of this receptor is unknown. No quality values exist for individual bases; no much larger clone is one base distant. Including the terminal cysteine and phenylalanine, the CDR3 comprises 13 residues. Only the CDR3 DNA stays, 39 bases, in frame from base 1. V is pared back by 6 bases and J by 8 bases, with 16 bases lying between the germline termini. Preparation of the library involved 5' RACE. The run used an Illumina HiSeq 2500. The second PCR ran for roughly 7 to 12 cycles and used a J-beta primer mix along with a sample-barcoded 5' primer. A template-switch 5' adaptor carrying 12 random nucleotides introduced a unique molecular identifier onto each TCR beta cDNA molecule. At least 2.5 million CDR3-containing paired-end reads were obtained from each sample. All of the RNA was converted into first-strand cDNA using the Mint cDNA synthesis kit, with a TRBC-specific oligonucleotide serving as the primer. After uracil-DNA glycosylase treatment, a first 18-cycle PCR used universal primers M1SS and BC2_uni_R on all cDNA. Per the authors' processing: For normalization, 1 million high-quality reads were randomly selected from each sample, with every read carrying a distinct molecular identifier. Instead of being binned into consensus sequences, reads that shared molecular identifiers were thrown out. MiTCR, with a Q25 quality threshold and the strictest error-elimination algorithm, was used for CDR3 identification, clonotype clustering and error correction. Lower-bound total TCR beta diversity was estimated with a nonparametric unseen species model using Euler transformation. Using fastp at Q25 and MiXCR, TCRdb reprocessed the public reads and kept productive beta chains. Records with the same CDR3 protein are collapsed into one entry carrying the most frequent genes and DNA. The V and J calls, along with clone size, are taken from TCRdb and not from the paper's own processing. Across this sample there are 1.2 million to 1.5 million distinct CDR3 sequences, with about 40% seen only once. 7% to 9% of the sample is taken by the ten largest.

The 39 donors, aged about 6 to 95 years, were systemically healthy Caucasian individuals from Russia. Each donor gave 9.5 to 10 milliliters of peripheral blood, drawn into EDTA-treated Vacutainer tubes. Ficoll-Paque density-gradient centrifugation was used to isolate PBMCs, with at least 7 million obtained per sample. Trizol reagent was used to extract total RNA from the PBMCs, yielding at least 6 micrograms per sample. Naive CD45RAhigh/CD27high T cell percentages were measured by flow cytometry on a PBMC aliquot from every donor. This record belongs to a study of blood T cells in healthy people across ages (dated by TCRdb to between 2014 and 2016). A note on the overall study: In model experiments, template switching captured about one uniquely barcoded TCR beta cDNA molecule for every two T cells. To track age-related changes in TCR beta repertoire diversity, the study relied on deep sequencing normalized with unique cDNA molecular identifiers. Donors were grouped into four age groups: young (average 16 years), middle-aged (around 39), aged (around 66) and long-lived (around 80). Donors of different ages were randomly distributed across sequencing lanes to avoid experimental bias. Using the same blood draw, the study looked at two additional independent replicas of 1 million unique cDNA reads for two donors, one aged 18 to 30 and the other aged 80 or older.

Overall study results and their limits: Compared with the aged group, more naive CD4+ T cells, fewer expanded clones and increased TCR diversity were shown by the long-lived group, suggesting age selection. A strong correlation was found between observed TCR beta diversity and the percentage of naive T cells measured by flow cytometry. Observed TCR beta diversity per million T cells fell roughly linearly with age, and a significant reduction was already apparent by age around 40. The CMV infection status of donors was not known, potentially confounding age-related changes in expanded clonotypes. Estimates of total diversity from one million sequenced T cells were regarded as lower bounds and underestimates. Conclusive comparison of naive and antigen-experienced compartments was prevented by the profiling of bulk unsorted PBMCs.

Sequencing input: blood. The chain links TRBV12-3 or TRBV12-4 with TRBJ1-2; the D region possibly corresponds to TRBD1 (5 bases align). The TCR was taken from a woman younger than 35 in good health. The DNA sequence is as follows: TGTGCCAGCAGCCCAAACCGACAGCAGGGCTACACCTTC. This encodes CASSPNRQQGYTF.